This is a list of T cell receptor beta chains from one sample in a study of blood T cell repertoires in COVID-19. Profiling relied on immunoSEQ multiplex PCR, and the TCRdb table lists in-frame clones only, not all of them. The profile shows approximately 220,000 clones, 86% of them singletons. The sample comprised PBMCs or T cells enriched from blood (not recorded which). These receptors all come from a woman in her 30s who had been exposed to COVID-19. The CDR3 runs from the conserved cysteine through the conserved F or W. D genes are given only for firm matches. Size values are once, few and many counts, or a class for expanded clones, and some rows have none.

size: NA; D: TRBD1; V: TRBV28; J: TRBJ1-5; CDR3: CASSSGQGQRQPQHF; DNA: TGTGCCAGCAGCTCTGGACAGGGCCAACGGCAGCCCCAGCATTTT
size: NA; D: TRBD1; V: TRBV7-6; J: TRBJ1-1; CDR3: CASSGTGGLNTEAFF; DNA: TGTGCCAGCAGCGGGACAGGGGGACTGAACACTGAAGCTTTCTTT
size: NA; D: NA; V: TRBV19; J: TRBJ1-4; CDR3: CASSPMRTEGGKLFF; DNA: TGTGCCAGTAGTCCAATGAGGACGGAAGGGGGAAAACTGTTTTTT
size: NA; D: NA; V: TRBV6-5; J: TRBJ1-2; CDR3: CASSYGQGNYGYTF; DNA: TGTGCCAGCAGTTACGGGCAGGGAAACTATGGCTACACCTTC
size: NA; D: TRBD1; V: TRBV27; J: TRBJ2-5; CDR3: CASSLRTGGKETQYF; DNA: TGTGCCAGCAGTTTAAGGACAGGGGGCAAAGAGACCCAGTACTTC
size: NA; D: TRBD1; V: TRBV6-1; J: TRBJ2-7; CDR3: CASSPTGIYEQYF; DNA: TGTGCCAGCAGCCCGACAGGGATCTACGAGCAGTACTTC
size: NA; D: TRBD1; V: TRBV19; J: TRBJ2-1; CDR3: CASSMGPPQGAGYNEQFF; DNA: TGTGCCAGTAGTATGGGCCCTCCGCAGGGGGCGGGGTACAATGAGCAGTTCTTC
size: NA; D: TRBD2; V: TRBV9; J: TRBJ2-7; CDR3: CASSSRLAGNEQYF; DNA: TGTGCCAGCAGCTCTCGACTAGCGGGGAACGAGCAGTACTTC
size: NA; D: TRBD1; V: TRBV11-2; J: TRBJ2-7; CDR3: CASSLLGQSKYF; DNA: TGTGCCAGCAGCCTCCTGGGACAGAGCAAGTACTTC
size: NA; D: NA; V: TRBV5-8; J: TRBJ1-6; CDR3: CASLLSWANSPLHF; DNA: TGTGCCAGCCTCCTGAGCTGGGCGAATTCACCCCTCCACTTT
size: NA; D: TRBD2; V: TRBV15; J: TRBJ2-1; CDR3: CATAGGSRGAYNEQFF; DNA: TGTGCCACCGCCGGGGGGTCGCGGGGGGCCTACAATGAGCAGTTCTTC
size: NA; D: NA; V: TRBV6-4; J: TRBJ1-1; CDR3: CASSDGPGSMTEAFF; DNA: TGTGCCAGCAGTGACGGTCCAGGGTCGATGACTGAAGCTTTCTTT
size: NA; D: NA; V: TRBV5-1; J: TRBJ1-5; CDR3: CASSLDRPDQPQHF; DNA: TGCGCCAGCAGCTTGGACAGGCCGGATCAGCCCCAGCATTTT
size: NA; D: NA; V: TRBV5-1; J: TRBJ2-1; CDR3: CASRSGTQNYNEQFF; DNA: TGCGCCAGCAGAAGCGGAACTCAAAACTACAATGAGCAGTTCTTC
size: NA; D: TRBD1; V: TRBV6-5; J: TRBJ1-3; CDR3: CASSYRGGMGNTIYF; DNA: TGTGCCAGCAGTTACAGAGGGGGCATGGGAAACACCATATATTTT
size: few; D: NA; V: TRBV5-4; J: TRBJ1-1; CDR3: CASSLSPVTEETRAFF; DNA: TGTGCCAGCAGCCTTTCTCCCGTGACCGAGGAGACGCGAGCTTTCTTT
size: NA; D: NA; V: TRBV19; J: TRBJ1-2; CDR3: CASSMVTVFGYTF; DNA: TGTGCCAGTAGTATGGTGACAGTCTTTGGCTACACCTTC
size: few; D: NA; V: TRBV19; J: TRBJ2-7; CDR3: CASSIGPGGAYEQYF; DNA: TGTGCCAGTAGTATAGGTCCGGGTGGCGCCTACGAGCAGTACTTC
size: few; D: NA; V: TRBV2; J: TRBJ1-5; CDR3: CASSEAGGAGNQPQHF; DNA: TGTGCCAGCAGTGAAGCAGGAGGAGCTGGAAATCAGCCCCAGCATTTT
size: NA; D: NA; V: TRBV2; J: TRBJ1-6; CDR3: CASSAWGGNSPLHF; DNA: TGTGCCAGCAGTGCTTGGGGAGGTAATTCACCCCTCCACTTT
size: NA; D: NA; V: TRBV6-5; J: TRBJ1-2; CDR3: CASKNSVNGYTF; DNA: TGTGCCAGCAAAAATAGCGTGAATGGCTACACCTTC
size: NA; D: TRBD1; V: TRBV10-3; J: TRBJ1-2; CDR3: CAITQQGSEAYGYTF; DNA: TGTGCCATCACCCAACAGGGGTCAGAGGCCTATGGCTACACCTTC
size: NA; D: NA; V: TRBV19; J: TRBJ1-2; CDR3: CASSIGGSGYGYTF; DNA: TGTGCCAGTAGTATAGGGGGCTCGGGCTATGGCTACACCTTC
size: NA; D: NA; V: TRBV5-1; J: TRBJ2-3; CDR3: CASSKGGGTDTQYF; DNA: TGCGCCAGTTCCAAGGGCGGGGGCACAGATACGCAGTATTTT
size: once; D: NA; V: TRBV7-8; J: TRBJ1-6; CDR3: CASSLASGYNSPLHF; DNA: TGTGCCAGCAGCTTAGCTTCGGGATATAATTCACCCCTCCACTTT
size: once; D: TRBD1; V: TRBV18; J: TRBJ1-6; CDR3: CASSLDRDNSPLHF; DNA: TGTGCCAGCTCACTGGACAGGGATAATTCACCCCTCCACTTT
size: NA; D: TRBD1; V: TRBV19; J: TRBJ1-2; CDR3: CASTAGQGQVYGYTF; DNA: TGTGCCAGTACGGCGGGACAGGGTCAAGTTTATGGCTACACCTTC
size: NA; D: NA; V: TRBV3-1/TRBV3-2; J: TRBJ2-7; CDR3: CASSIWAIPYEQYF; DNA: TGTGCCAGCAGCATCTGGGCCATCCCCTACGAGCAGTACTTC
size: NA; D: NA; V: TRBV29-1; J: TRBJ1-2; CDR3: CSAAPDLGGYTF; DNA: TGCAGCGCCGCACCCGATCTCGGGGGCTACACCTTC
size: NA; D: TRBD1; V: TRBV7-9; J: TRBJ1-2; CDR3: CASSSDRQYGYTF; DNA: TGTGCCAGCAGCTCGGACAGGCAGTATGGCTACACCTTC
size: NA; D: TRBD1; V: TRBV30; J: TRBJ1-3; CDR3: CAWSPPGTGTGNTIYF; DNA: TGTGCCTGGAGCCCGCCCGGGACAGGGACTGGAAACACCATATATTTT
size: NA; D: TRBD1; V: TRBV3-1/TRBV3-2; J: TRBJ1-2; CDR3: CASSHGTGKLYGYTF; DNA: TGTGCCAGCAGCCATGGGACAGGAAAACTCTATGGCTACACCTTC
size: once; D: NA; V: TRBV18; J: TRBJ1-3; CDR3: CASSTLGGSGNTIYF; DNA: TGTGCCAGCTCTACTCTGGGGGGCTCTGGAAACACCATATATTTT
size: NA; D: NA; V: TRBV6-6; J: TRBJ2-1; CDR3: CASSIGTSPNEQFF; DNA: TGTGCCAGTAGTATAGGGACTTCACCCAATGAGCAGTTCTTC
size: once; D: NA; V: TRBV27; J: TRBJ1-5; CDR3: CASSFRRNNQPQHF; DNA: TGTGCCAGCAGTTTTCGCAGGAACAATCAGCCCCAGCATTTT
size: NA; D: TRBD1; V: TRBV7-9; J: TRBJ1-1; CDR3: CASRTTGLNTEAFF; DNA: TGTGCCAGCAGGACGACAGGGCTGAACACTGAAGCTTTCTTT
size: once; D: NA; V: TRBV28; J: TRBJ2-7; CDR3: CASSDGQTFPHEQYF; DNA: TGTGCCAGCAGCGACGGACAGACCTTTCCCCACGAGCAGTACTTC
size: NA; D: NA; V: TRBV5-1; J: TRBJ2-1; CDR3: CASSLERRTFF; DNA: TGCGCCAGCAGCTTGGAGCGCCGCACGTTCTTC
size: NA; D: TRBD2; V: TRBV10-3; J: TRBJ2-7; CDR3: CAISEISGGSSYEQYF; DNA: TGTGCCATCAGTGAGATCAGCGGGGGAAGCTCCTACGAGCAGTACTTC
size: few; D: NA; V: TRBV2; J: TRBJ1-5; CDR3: CASSARGQPQHF; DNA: TGTGCCAGCAGTGCTCGGGGACAGCCCCAGCATTTT
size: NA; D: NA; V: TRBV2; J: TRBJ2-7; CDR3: CASSMSSGAPYEQYF; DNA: TGTGCCAGCAGTATGAGTAGCGGCGCCCCCTACGAGCAGTACTTC
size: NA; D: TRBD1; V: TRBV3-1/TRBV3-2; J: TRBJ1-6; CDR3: CASSQQTGQGSPLHF; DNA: TGTGCCAGCAGCCAACAGACAGGGCAGGGATCACCCCTCCACTTT
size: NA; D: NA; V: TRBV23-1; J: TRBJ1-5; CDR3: CASRMGRREEGNQPQHF; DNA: TGCGCCAGCCGGATGGGACGCAGGGAGGAGGGCAATCAGCCCCAGCATTTT
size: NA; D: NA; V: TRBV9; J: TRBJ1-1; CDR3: CASSASGGATPFNTEAFF; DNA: TGTGCCAGCAGCGCCAGCGGAGGGGCTACACCCTTCAACACTGAAGCTTTCTTT
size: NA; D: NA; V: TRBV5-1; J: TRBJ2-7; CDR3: CASSVETTLLGTYPYEQYF; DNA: TGCGCCAGCAGCGTGGAAACCACCCTCCTAGGGACTTACCCTTACGAGCAGTACTTC
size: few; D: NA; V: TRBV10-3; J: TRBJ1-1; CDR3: CAISGIQGHKDVF; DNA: TGTGCCATCAGTGGCATACAGGGCCATAAAGATGTCTTT
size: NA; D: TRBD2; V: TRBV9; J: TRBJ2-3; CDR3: CASSVVGSGGAGDTQYF; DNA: TGTGCCAGCAGCGTAGTTGGCAGCGGGGGGGCCGGTGATACGCAGTATTTT
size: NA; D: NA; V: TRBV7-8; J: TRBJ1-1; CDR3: CASSLVGLPRRVF; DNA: TGTGCCAGCAGCTTAGTCGGCCTTCCCCGGCGGGTCTTT
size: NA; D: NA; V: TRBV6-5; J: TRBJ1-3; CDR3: CASSYSLTPGGNTIYF; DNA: TGTGCCAGCAGTTACTCCCTCACTCCGGGAGGAAACACCATATATTTT
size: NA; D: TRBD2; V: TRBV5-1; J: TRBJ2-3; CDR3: CASSGKAGVTDTQYF; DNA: TGCGCCAGCAGCGGAAAAGCGGGGGTGACAGATACGCAGTATTTT
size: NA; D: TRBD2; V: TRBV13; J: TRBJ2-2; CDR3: CASSPGTSGSNTGELFF; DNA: TGTGCCAGCAGTCCCGGGACTAGCGGATCGAACACCGGGGAGCTGTTTTTT
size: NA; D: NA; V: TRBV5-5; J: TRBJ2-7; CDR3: CASSLGGSGRISYEQYF; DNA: TGTGCCAGCAGCTTAGGGGGTTCGGGACGGATCTCCTACGAGCAGTACTTC
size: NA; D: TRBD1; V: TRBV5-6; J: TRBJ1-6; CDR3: CASSLRRTGGDSPLHF; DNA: TGTGCCAGCAGCTTGCGGCGGACAGGGGGCGATTCACCCCTCCACTTT
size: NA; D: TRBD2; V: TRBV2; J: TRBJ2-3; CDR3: CASRQGLAGGPTDTQYF; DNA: TGTGCCAGCAGGCAGGGACTAGCGGGGGGGCCAACAGATACGCAGTATTTT
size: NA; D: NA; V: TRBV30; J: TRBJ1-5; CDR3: CAWSGGFQPQHF; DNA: TGTGCCTGGAGTGGAGGGTTTCAGCCCCAGCATTTT
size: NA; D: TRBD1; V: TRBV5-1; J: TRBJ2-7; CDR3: CASSIGQEVYEQYF; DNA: TGCGCCAGCAGCATAGGACAGGAAGTCTACGAGCAGTACTTC
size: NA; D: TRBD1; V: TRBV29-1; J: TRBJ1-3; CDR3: CSVRGRENTIYF; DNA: TGCAGCGTGAGGGGGCGCGAAAACACCATATATTTT